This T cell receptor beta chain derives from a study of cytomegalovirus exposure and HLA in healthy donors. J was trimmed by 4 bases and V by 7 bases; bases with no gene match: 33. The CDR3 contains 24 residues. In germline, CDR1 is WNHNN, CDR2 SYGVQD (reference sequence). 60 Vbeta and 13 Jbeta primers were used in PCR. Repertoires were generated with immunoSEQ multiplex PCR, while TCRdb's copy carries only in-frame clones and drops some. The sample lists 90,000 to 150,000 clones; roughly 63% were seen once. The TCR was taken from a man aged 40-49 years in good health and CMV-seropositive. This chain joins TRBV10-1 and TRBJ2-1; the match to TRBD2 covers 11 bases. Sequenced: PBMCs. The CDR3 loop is CASKDPYFAAPNNLLAGEYNEQFF. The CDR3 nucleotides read TGCGCCAGCAAGGACCCCTATTTTGCGGCTCCTAACAACCTACTAGCGGGGGAGTACAATGAGCAGTTCTTC.